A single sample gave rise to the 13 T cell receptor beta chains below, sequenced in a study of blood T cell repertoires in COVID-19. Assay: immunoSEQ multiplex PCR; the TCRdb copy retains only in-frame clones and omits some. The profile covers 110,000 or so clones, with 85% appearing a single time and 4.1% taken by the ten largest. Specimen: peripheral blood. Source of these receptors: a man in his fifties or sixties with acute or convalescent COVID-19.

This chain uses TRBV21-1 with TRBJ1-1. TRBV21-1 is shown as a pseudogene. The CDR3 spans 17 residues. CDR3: CASSKARRGSSNTEAFF. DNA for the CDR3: TGTGCCAGCAGCAAAGCCCGGAGAGGGAGCTCGAACACTGAAGCTTTCTTT.

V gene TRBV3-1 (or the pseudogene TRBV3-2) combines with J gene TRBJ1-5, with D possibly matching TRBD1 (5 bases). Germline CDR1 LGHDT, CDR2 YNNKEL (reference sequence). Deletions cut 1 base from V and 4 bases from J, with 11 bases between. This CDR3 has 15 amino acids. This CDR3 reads CASSQGGPGNQPQHF. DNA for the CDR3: TGTGCCAGCAGCCAAGGGGGCCCCGGGAATCAGCCCCAGCATTTT.

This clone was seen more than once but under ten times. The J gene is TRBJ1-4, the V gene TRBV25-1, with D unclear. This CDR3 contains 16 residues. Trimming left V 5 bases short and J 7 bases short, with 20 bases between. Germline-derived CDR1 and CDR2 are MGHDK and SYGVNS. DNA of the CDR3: TGTGCCAGCAGTTTATCCCTCGTGGGAGAGGGTGAAAAACTGTTTTTT. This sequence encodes CASSLSLVGEGEKLFF.

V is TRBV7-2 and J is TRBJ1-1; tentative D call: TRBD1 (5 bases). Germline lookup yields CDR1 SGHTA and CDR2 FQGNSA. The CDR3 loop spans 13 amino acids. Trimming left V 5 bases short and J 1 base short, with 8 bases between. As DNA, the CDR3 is TGTGCCAGCAGCACCGGACAGAACACTGAAGCTTTCTTT. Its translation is CASSTGQNTEAFF.

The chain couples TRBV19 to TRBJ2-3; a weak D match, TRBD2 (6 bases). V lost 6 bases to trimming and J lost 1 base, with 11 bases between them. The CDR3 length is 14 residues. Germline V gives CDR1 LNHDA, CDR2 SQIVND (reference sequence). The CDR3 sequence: CASSLGGGTDTQYF. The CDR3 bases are TGTGCCAGTAGCTTGGGCGGGGGCACAGATACGCAGTATTTT. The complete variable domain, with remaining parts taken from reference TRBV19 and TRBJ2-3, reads DGGITQSPKYLFRKEGQNVTLSCEQNLNHDAMYWYRQDPGQGLRLIYYSQIVNDFQKGDIAEGYSVSREKKESFPLTVTSAQKNPTAFYLCASSLGGGTDTQYFGPGTRLTVL.

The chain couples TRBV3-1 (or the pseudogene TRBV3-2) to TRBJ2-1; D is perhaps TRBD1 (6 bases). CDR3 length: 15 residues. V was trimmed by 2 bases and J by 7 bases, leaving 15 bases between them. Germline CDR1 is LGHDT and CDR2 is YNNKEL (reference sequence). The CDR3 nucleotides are TGTGCCAGCAGCCAACACGGACAGCCTACAAATGAGCAGTTCTTC. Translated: CASSQHGQPTNEQFF.

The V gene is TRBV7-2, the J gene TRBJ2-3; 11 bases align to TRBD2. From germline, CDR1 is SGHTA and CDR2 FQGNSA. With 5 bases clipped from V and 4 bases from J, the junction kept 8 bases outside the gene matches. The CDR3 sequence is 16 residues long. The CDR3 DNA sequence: TGTGCCAGCAGCCCATGGATAGCGGGAGGGCCAGATACGCAGTATTTT. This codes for CASSPWIAGGPDTQYF.

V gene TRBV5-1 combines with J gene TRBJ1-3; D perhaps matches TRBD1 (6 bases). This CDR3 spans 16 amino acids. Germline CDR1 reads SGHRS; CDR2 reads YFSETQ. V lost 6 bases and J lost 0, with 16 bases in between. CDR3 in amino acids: CASTETGLHSGNTIYF. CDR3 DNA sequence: TGCGCCAGCACCGAAACAGGGCTTCACTCTGGAAACACCATATATTTT.

CDR3 in amino acids: CASSLAEDTDTQYF. CDR3 sequence (DNA): TGCGCCAGCAGCTTGGCGGAGGACACAGATACGCAGTATTTT. The chain joins TRBV5-1 to TRBJ2-3; D may be TRBD2 (5 bases). Germline V gives CDR1 SGHRS, CDR2 YFSETQ. V was pared by 0 bases and J by 2 bases, with 7 bases between. The CDR3 is made up of 14 amino acids.

The CDR3 nucleotides are TGCGCCAGCAGCCCCGGGACTAGCACAGATACGCAGTATTTT. Translated: CASSPGTSTDTQYF. The genes are TRBV5-1 and TRBJ2-3; weak D call: TRBD2 (6 bases). The CDR3 extends over 14 amino acids. The ends were cut back, 4 bases at V and 0 bases at J, with 9 bases in the middle. The germline V gene has CDR1 SGHRS and CDR2 YFSETQ. Looking up the rest from reference TRBV5-1 and TRBJ2-3 gives the full variable domain: KAGVTQTPRYLIKTRGQQVTLSCSPISGHRSVSWYQQTPGQGLQFLFEYFSETQRNKGNFPGRFSGRQFSNSRSEMNVSTLELGDSALYLCASSPGTSTDTQYFGPGTRLTVL.

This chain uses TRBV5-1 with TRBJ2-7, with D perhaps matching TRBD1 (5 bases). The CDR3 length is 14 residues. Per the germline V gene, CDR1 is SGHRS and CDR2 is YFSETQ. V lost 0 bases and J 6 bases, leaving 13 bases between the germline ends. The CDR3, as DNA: TGCGCCAGCAGCTTGGGGCAGGGCCAGGCCGAGCAGTACTTC. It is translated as CASSLGQGQAEQYF.

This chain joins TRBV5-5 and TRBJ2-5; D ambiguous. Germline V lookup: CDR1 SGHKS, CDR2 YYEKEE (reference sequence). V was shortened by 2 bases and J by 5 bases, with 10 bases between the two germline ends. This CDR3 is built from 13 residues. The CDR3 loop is CASSFGQSETQYF. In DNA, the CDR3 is TGTGCCAGCAGCTTTGGCCAGTCTGAGACCCAGTACTTC.

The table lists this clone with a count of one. The CDR3 loop is CATSRGRDRLTYEQYF. The CDR3 coding sequence is TGTGCCACCAGCAGAGGGAGGGACAGGTTAACCTACGAGCAGTACTTC. The chain combines TRBV15 with TRBJ2-7; TRBD1 matches at 8 bases. In germline, CDR1 is LNHNV, CDR2 YYDKDF (reference sequence). The CDR3 length is 16 residues. V trimming: 1 base; J trimming: 2 bases; junction bases outside the gene matches: 7.